The 20 T cell receptor beta chains reported below all come from one sample, sequenced in a study of molecular identifiers for immune sequencing clone quantification. TCRdb re-derived calls from the PCR reads in MiXCR, one entry per CDR3 protein. The sample lists about 86,000 distinct CDR3 sequences; around a quarter were seen once. What was sequenced was naive CD8+ T cells from blood, with Jurkat cell RNA spiked in. Subset meaning: FACS-sorted CD8+CD4-CCR7+CD45RA+ naive T cells. All receptors derive from a human donor in good health. Some libraries in this study had Jurkat cell RNA spiked in.

This clonotype was observed a handful of times. The CDR3 region is CASSLGQGSVYGYTF. The CDR3 DNA follows: TGTGCCAGCAGCTTAGGCCAGGGAAGTGTCTATGGCTACACCTTC. The rearrangement joins TRBV13 to TRBJ1-2, with a weak D call TRBD1 (5 bases). Trimming removed 0 bases at V and 4 bases at J, with 12 bases between. Germline V lookup: CDR1 PRHDT, CDR2 FYEKMQ (reference sequence). The CDR3 is 15 residues long.

A remark on this clonotype: It may be a read error: a sequence one base away is much more abundant. The V gene is TRBV10-2, the J gene TRBJ2-3; D remains unclear. The CDR3 is made up of 12 amino acids. V dropped 4 bases and J dropped 5 bases, with 7 bases sitting between them. Germline V gene lookup returns CDR1 WSHSY and CDR2 SAAADI. CDR3 DNA: TGCGCCAGCAGTGTCGGCATAGATACGCAGTATTTT. The encoded protein is CASSVGIDTQYF.

This sequence joins TRBV3-1 and TRBJ2-3, with TRBD2 identical over 15 bases. Unmatched junction bases numbered 15, after V lost 8 bases and J lost 6 bases. CDR3 length equals 18 residues. Per germline, CDR1 LGHDT and CDR2 YNNKEL (reference sequence). The CDR3 coding sequence is TGTGCCAGCTCGCAAGTCCGGACTAGCGGGGGGGCGGAGGATACGCAGTATTTT. Encoded protein: CASSQVRTSGGAEDTQYF.

Comments on this clonotype: Given the absence of the conserved phenylalanine or tryptophan at the CDR3 end, a read error is likely. This chain joins TRBV19 and TRBJ1-5; TRBD1 aligns across 8 bases. The germline CDR1 and CDR2 sequences are LNHDA and SQIVND (reference sequence). Trimming at V came to 6 bases and at J to 6 bases, leaving 4 bases not matched to a gene. This CDR3 region has 13 residues. The CDR3 DNA reads as TGTGCCAGTAGAGTGACAGGGGCTCAGCCCCAGCATCTT. Translating it yields CASRVTGAQPQHL.

This clonotype appeared many times. The chain couples TRBV29-1 to TRBJ2-7, with a possible D match to TRBD1 (5 bases). The CDR3 consists of 11 residues. Germline CDR1 is SQVTM and CDR2 is ANQGSEA. Trimming took 5 bases from V and 1 from J, leaving 6 bases between them. CDR3 residues: CSVYRSYEQYF. The CDR3 bases are TGCAGCGTTTACAGGTCCTACGAGCAGTACTTC.

This clonotype was observed many times. The chain combines TRBV12-3 or TRBV12-4 with TRBJ2-3; tentatively, D is TRBD1 or TRBD2 (5 bases each). The CDR3 has 12 amino acids. Trimming took off 7 bases at V and 5 bases at J, with 10 bases between the two ends. CDR3 coding DNA: TGTGCCAGCAACAGAGGGGTAGATACGCAGTATTTT. Translating it yields CASNRGVDTQYF.

In this sample, this clonotype turned up a few times. V and J are TRBV9 and TRBJ2-2; maybe TRBD2 (7 bases). Germline V gene data show CDR1 as SGDLS and CDR2 as YYNGEE. CDR3 length equals 15 residues. The V and J ends lost 2 bases and 4 bases respectively, with 12 bases between them. CDR3 sequence reads: CASSVGGGSTGELFF. CDR3 nucleotide sequence: TGTGCCAGCAGCGTGGGCGGGGGCAGCACCGGGGAGCTGTTTTTT.

The chain combines TRBV28 with TRBJ2-7; tentatively, D is TRBD1 (6 bases). Trimming cost V 1 base and J 0 bases, with 16 bases left between them. Germline V gene sequence: CDR1 MDHEN, CDR2 SYDVKM. The CDR3 runs 17 residues. The CDR3 bases are TGTGCCAGCAGTTTATCTACGACAGGAATTCCCTCCTACGAGCAGTACTTC. Protein: CASSLSTTGIPSYEQYF.

A remark on this clonotype: A read error may explain this, as a much larger clone is one base away. The chain couples TRBV25-1 to TRBJ2-1; D unclear. The germline CDR1 and CDR2 sequences are MGHDK and SYGVNS. The CDR3 runs 14 residues. Trimming cost V 1 base and J 9 bases, with 13 bases left between them. CDR3 protein: CASSEFTTGVEQFF. The DNA for the CDR3 is TGTGCCAGCAGTGAATTTACGACTGGGGTTGAGCAGTTCTTC.

Comments on this clonotype: Sequence at one end of the junction differs from germline and may be a read error. This sequence joins TRBV2 and TRBJ1-5, with D unclear. The CDR3 spans 15 residues. Germline loops: CDR1 SNHLY, CDR2 FYNNEI. The CDR3 DNA reads as TGTGCCAGCATGGGGTCGTGGAGCCAAAATCAGCCCCAGCGTTTT. Its translation is CASMGSWSQNQPQRF.

In DNA form, the CDR3 reads TGTGCCAGCAGCTTGGCGGCGGGGTCCTACAATGAGCAGTTCTTC. Translation gives CASSLAAGSYNEQFF. The chain carries TRBV7-6 and TRBJ2-1; D possibly corresponds to TRBD2 (6 bases). This CDR3 has 15 residues. Germline V gene data show CDR1 as SGHVS and CDR2 as FNYEAQ. Trimming stripped 3 bases from V and 1 base from J, with 10 bases between.

Comment on this clonotype: Since a much larger clone is just one base distant, this may be a read error. V usage is TRBV7-6 and J usage is TRBJ2-1; a possible D gene is TRBD2 (6 bases). The CDR3 has 16 residues. Germline CDR1 and CDR2: SGHVS and FNYEAQ. CDR3 nucleotide sequence: TGTGCCAGCAGCTTAGGTCCCGGGAGCTCCTACAATGAGCGGTTCTTC. Amino acid sequence: CASSLGPGSSYNERFF.

This clonotype was counted ten times or more. The chain recombines TRBV5-1 with TRBJ1-1, with D unresolved. V gave up 4 bases and J gave up 2 bases, with 18 bases separating them. The CDR3 runs 16 residues. Per germline, CDR1 SGHRS and CDR2 YFSETQ. CDR3 nucleotides: TGCGCCAGCAGCCTTAAATCCGGGGATAAAAACACTGAAGCTTTCTTT. Translated, it gives CASSLKSGDKNTEAFF.

To note about this clonotype: This may stem from a read error, because a much larger clone lies one nucleotide away. The chain combines TRBV5-8 with TRBJ2-7, with a weak D call TRBD2 (5 bases). This CDR3 has 15 residues. The germline gives CDR1 SGHTS, CDR2 YDEGEE. The CDR3, as DNA: TGTGCCAGCGGCTTGGTAGGGAGTCTGTCCTACGAGCAGTACTTC. It encodes CASGLVGSLSYEQYF.

As to this clonotype: This could be a read error, since a much larger clone is one nucleotide away. The chain combines TRBV27 with TRBJ1-5; D call uncertain. V gave up 8 bases and J gave up 6 bases, with 8 bases separating them. The CDR3 sequence is 11 residues long. CDR1 is MNHEY, CDR2 SMNVEV, per germline (reference sequence). CDR3: CASGDFQPQHF. In DNA, the CDR3 is TGTGCCAGCGGGGATTTTCAGCCCCAGCATTTT.

This clonotype was counted at least ten times. This chain uses TRBV6-5 with TRBJ1-4; unclear D gene. Germline V gene lookup returns CDR1 MNHEY and CDR2 SVGAGI. Trimming cost V 4 bases and J 4 bases, with 16 bases left between them. The CDR3 contains 16 residues. CDR3 protein: CASSLILGSGNEKLFF. The DNA for the CDR3 is TGTGCCAGCAGTTTAATTCTTGGGTCGGGTAATGAAAAACTGTTTTTT.

This clonotype was observed many times. This chain joins TRBV30 and TRBJ2-1, with 7 bases aligning to TRBD1. The CDR3 has 16 amino acids. The V gene end was trimmed by 1 base and the J gene end by 2 bases; junction bases not matched to a gene: 8. Germline CDR1 is GTSNPN and CDR2 is SVGIG (reference sequence). CDR3 DNA: TGTGCCTGGAGTGATTTCCGGGACAGTCCCTACAATGAGCAGTTCTTC. Its translation is CAWSDFRDSPYNEQFF.

This clonotype showed up many times. The V call is TRBV27, the J call TRBJ2-1, with TRBD2 matching over 9 bases. Trimming removed 2 bases from V and 7 bases from J; junction bases left unmatched: 9. Germline values: CDR1 MNHEY, CDR2 SMNVEV (reference sequence). The CDR3 length is 16 residues. In DNA form, the CDR3 reads TGTGCCAGCAGTTTAATCGCGGGGGGGCTGTTTAATGAGCAGTTCTTC. Residues: CASSLIAGGLFNEQFF.

Of note for this clonotype: A read error is possible here, since a much larger clone lies one base away. V is TRBV27 and J is TRBJ2-7; 7 nucleotides line up with TRBD2. The ends lost 3 bases at V and 0 bases at J; junction bases unmatched: 5. The CDR3 covers 15 residues. Germline V gene lookup returns CDR1 MNHEY and CDR2 SMNVEV (reference sequence). The CDR3 protein is CASSLPAGSSYEQYF. CDR3 coding DNA: TGTGCCAGCAGTTTGCCAGCGGGGAGCTCCTACGAGCAGTACTTC.

The V call is TRBV19, the J call TRBJ2-2; D is unclear. Trimming took off 5 bases at V and 8 bases at J, with 9 bases between the two ends. Germline CDR1 reads LNHDA; CDR2 reads SQIVND (reference sequence). The CDR3 extends over 12 amino acids. CDR3 nucleotides: TGTGCCAGTAGTCAACGAGGTGGGGAGCTGTTTTTT. Protein: CASSQRGGELFF.